This T cell receptor beta chain derives from a study of T cell changes during pregnancy in multiple sclerosis. Method: immunoSEQ multiplex PCR; TCRdb's copy keeps in-frame clones and lacks some. The profile covers tens of thousands of clones, with roughly 85% appearing a single time and approximately 1.2% taken by the ten largest. This CDR3 is 15 amino acids long. J gave up 8 bases and V 0 bases, and 6 bases lay outside the gene matches. This clonotype was sampled from a female donor with multiple sclerosis, enrolled in a pregnancy study. The genes are TRBV23-1 and TRBJ1-4, with 7 bases fitting TRBD1. TRBV23-1 is designated an ORF whose function remains uncertain. Sequenced here: CD4+ T cells from peripheral blood mononuclear cells, sampled before pregnancy. The chain's CDR3 is CASSQSTGQQEKLFF. CDR3 in DNA: TGCGCCAGCAGTCAATCGACGGGACAGCAGGAAAAACTGTTTTTT.